These 9 T cell receptor beta chains were sequenced from one sample in a study of Graves' ophthalmopathy and Graves' hyperthyroidism. Investigators amplified TCR beta CDR3 regions from RNA transcripts. HTBI-primed first-round RT-PCR preceded second-round multiplex PCR. TCRdb analysed the multiplex PCR reads with MiXCR anew, one entry per CDR3 protein. The top ten clones hold about 4.2% of a sample with 580,000 or so distinct CDR3 sequences, roughly 39% of them seen once. Sequencing was performed on peripheral blood or thyroid tissue (not recorded which). The receptors here all came from an adult man with Graves' hyperthyroidism.

This clonotype showed up many times. This sequence joins TRBV5-1 and TRBJ2-7; D call uncertain. The ends were cut back, 5 bases at V and 3 bases at J, with 9 bases in the middle. The CDR3 runs 12 residues. CDR1 and CDR2 (germline): SGHRS, YFSETQ. The CDR3 coding sequence is TGCGCCAGCAGGACTGGAGACTACGAGCAGTACTTC. Amino acids: CASRTGDYEQYF.

Ten or more counts support this clonotype. The rearrangement joins TRBV4-2 to TRBJ1-1; D call uncertain. This CDR3 region has 14 residues. Trimming took off 1 base at V and 4 bases at J, with 10 bases between the two ends. Looked up from germline, CDR1 is LGHNA and CDR2 is YNFKEQ. Written as DNA, the CDR3 is TGTGCCAGCAGCCAAGTGGTAGGGTCCACTGAAGCTTTCTTT. Residues: CASSQVVGSTEAFF.

Remarks on this clonotype: A much larger clone lies a single base off, so this may be a read error. Likely a read error: the CDR3 ends without its conserved phenylalanine or tryptophan. The chain joins TRBV4-2 to TRBJ2-5; 7 bases agree with TRBD1. The CDR3 is 15 residues long. The germline V gene has CDR1 LGHNA and CDR2 YNFKEQ. The V segment lost 5 bases and the J segment 3 bases; nucleotides outside the gene matches: 9. CDR3 residues: CASSVNTGDKETQYL. The CDR3 DNA reads TGTGCCAGCAGCGTAAATACAGGGGATAAAGAGACCCAGTACCTC.

With respect to this clonotype: A much larger clone differs from this one at a single base, so this may be a read error. The chain has TRBV9 and TRBJ1-1; D is unclear. There are 13 residues in the CDR3. Trimming took 0 bases from V and 0 from J, leaving 3 bases between them. Germline V gene lookup returns CDR1 SGDLS and CDR2 YYNGEE. CDR3 nucleotide sequence: TGTGCCAGCAGCGTAGTACTGAACACTGAAGCTTTCTTT. It codes for CASSVVLNTEAFF.

The V call is TRBV2, the J call TRBJ2-7, with TRBD1 matching over 9 bases. Per germline, CDR1 SNHLY and CDR2 FYNNEI. The CDR3 length is 12 residues. V dropped 8 bases and J dropped 6; count of bases not matched to a gene: 5. The CDR3 is CASGLTGGEQYF. The CDR3, as DNA: TGTGCCAGCGGCTTGACAGGGGGCGAGCAGTACTTC.

The chain joins TRBV19 to TRBJ1-5, with D tentatively TRBD1 (5 bases). The CDR3 covers 17 residues. CDR1 and CDR2 (germline): LNHDA, SQIVND (reference sequence). V was pared by 5 bases and J by 3 bases, with 20 bases between. The CDR3 region has the DNA TGTGCCAGTAGTCTTCTTCCGGGGCAGGAGTACAATCAGCCCCAGCATTTT. It specifies CASSLLPGQEYNQPQHF.

This chain joins TRBV14 and TRBJ2-3; D gene ambiguous. The V and J ends lost 3 bases and 2 bases respectively, with 6 bases between them. The CDR3 extends over 13 amino acids. Germline CDR1 reads SGHDN; CDR2 reads FVKESK. The CDR3 DNA is TGTGCCAGCAGCCATGCCAACACAGATACGCAGTATTTT. It encodes CASSHANTDTQYF.

This clonotype has more than one count but fewer than ten. CDR3 nucleotides: TGCGCCAGCACTAAGACAGGGTCCTACGAGCAGTACTTC. Its translation: CASTKTGSYEQYF. The V call is TRBV10-1, the J call TRBJ2-7, with 7 bases matching TRBD1. Germline V gene lookup returns CDR1 WNHNN and CDR2 SYGVQD (reference sequence). J gave up 1 base and V 7 bases, and 4 bases lay outside the gene matches. The CDR3 covers 13 residues.

The gene calls are TRBV29-1 and TRBJ2-5, with 7 nucleotides matching TRBD1. Germline V gives CDR1 SQVTM, CDR2 ANQGSEA. The CDR3 totals 13 residues. With V trimmed by 4 bases and J by 5 bases, 7 bases remained unmatched. CDR3 region: CSVGMTGRETQYF. CDR3 DNA sequence: TGCAGCGTTGGGATGACAGGGCGGGAGACCCAGTACTTC.